These 2 T cell receptor beta chains were sequenced from one sample in a study of T cell responses to AZD1222 COVID-19 vaccine. Assay used: immunoSEQ multiplex PCR; TCRdb lists only in-frame clones, some missing. Of 68,000 or so clones listed, over 60% are singletons. Specimen: peripheral blood, collected on day 0 of AZD1222 vaccination. Receptors were obtained from an adult in good health.

The chain combines TRBV20-1 with TRBJ2-7; 7 bases are a match to TRBD1. Germline assignment: CDR1 DFQATT and CDR2 SNEGSKA (reference sequence). This CDR3 comprises 11 residues. This chain's CDR3 is CSGQESYEQYF. Here the CDR3 DNA reads TGCAGCGGACAGGAGAGCTACGAGCAGTACTTC.

The chain has TRBV7-8 and TRBJ2-5; the D gene is possibly TRBD2 (6 bases). CDR1 is SGHVS and CDR2 is FQNEAQ in the germline V gene. The CDR3 totals 14 residues. V lost 1 base and J 5 bases, leaving 11 bases between the germline ends. The CDR3 spells CASSLEGGAETQYF. The CDR3 nucleotides are TGTGCCAGCAGCTTAGAGGGCGGGGCCGAGACCCAGTACTTC.